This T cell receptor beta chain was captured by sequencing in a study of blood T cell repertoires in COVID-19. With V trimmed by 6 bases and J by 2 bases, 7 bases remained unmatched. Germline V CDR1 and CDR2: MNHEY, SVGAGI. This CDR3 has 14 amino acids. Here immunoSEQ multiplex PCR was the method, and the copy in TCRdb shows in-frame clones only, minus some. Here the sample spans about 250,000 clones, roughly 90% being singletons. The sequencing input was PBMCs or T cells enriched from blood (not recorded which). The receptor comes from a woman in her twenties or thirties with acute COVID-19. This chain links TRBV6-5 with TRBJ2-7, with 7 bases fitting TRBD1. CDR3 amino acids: CASSITGDAYEQYF. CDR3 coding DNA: TGTGCCAGCAGCATTACAGGGGATGCCTACGAGCAGTACTTC.